The T cell receptor beta chain described here comes from a study of cytomegalovirus exposure and HLA in healthy donors. Study-wide results and caveats: As confirmed in vitro, a few CMV-associated chains were specific for CMV antigens. The authors later linked a missense DCLRE1C variant to TCR beta V- and J-gene trimming. In the analysis, some V segments, TRBV6-2 and TRBV6-3 included, were excluded as indistinguishable.

This PCR relied on a set of 60 Vbeta primers and 13 Jbeta primers. Some clones are missing from TCRdb's copy, which holds only in-frame ones; the method was immunoSEQ multiplex PCR. The sample lists more than 75,000 clones; 70% to 85% were seen once. The germline CDR1 and CDR2 sequences are SQVTM and ANQGSEA. V gave up 7 bases and J gave up 7 bases, with 16 bases separating them. There are 12 residues in the CDR3. Comments on this clone: Its antigen is currently unknown.

What was sequenced was PBMCs. This chain joins TRBV29-1 and TRBJ1-2; no clear D gene. This sequence originates from a man aged 30-40 years in good health and CMV-seronegative. The CDR3 DNA reads TGCAGCGCTATACACTCTTCGGGTGGCTACACCTTC. This encodes CSAIHSSGGYTF.